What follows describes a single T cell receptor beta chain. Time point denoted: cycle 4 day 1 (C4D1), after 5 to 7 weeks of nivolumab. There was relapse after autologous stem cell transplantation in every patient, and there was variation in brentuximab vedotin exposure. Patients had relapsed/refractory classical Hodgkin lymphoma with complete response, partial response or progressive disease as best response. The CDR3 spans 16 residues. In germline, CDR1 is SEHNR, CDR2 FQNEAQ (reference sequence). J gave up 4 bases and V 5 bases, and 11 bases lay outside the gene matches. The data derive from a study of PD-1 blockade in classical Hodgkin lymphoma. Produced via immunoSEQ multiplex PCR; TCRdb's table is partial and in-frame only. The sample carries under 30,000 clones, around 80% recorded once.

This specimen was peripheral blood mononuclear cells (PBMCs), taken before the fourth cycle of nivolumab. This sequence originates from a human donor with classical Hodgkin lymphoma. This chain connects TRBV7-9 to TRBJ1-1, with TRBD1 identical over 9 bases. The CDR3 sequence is CASSRTGTGFVTEAFF. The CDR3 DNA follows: TGTGCCAGCAGCAGAACCGGGACAGGGTTTGTCACTGAAGCTTTCTTT.